This TCR beta chain was recorded in a study of T-cell memory formation after mild COVID-19. For the study at large: Largely donor-specific sequence clusters came from two donors.

Constant-segment primers were used for 5'RACE, and the resulting TCR alpha and TCR beta cDNA libraries carried sample barcodes and UMIs. MiXCR, applied by TCRdb to the 5' RACE reads, yields one record per CDR3 protein. The table includes tens of thousands of distinct CDR3 sequences, 6.1% detected once. About this clonotype: Antigen: not known.

General study findings and limits: Contracting CD4+ clones lay largely in CM and EM, with CD8+ ones residing in EMRA. CD4+ bias marked clones expanding day 15 to 37, unlike balanced contracting clones.

Sequencing was performed on PBMCs or a T cell subset sorted from them (not recorded which). The clonotype comes from an adult who had mild COVID-19 (a few samples of this study predate the infection). Cell type and time point are not known.

The CDR3 is CASSPTSGRSNEQFF. The CDR3 bases are TGTGCCAGCAGTCCGACTAGCGGGAGATCCAATGAGCAGTTCTTC. J is TRBJ2-1 and V is TRBV2; 12 bases line up with TRBD2. The CDR3 is 15 residues long. CDR1 and CDR2 from the germline V gene are SNHLY and FYNNEI. The trim removed 5 bases at V and 6 bases at J, leaving 5 bases unmatched.